This T cell receptor beta chain was recovered during a study of blood T cell repertoires in COVID-19. About the research overall: COVID-19 samples collected from the United States, Italy and Spain covered acute and convalescent phases.

This table comes from immunoSEQ multiplex PCR, and its TCRdb copy is limited to in-frame clones, with some not included. The sample holds around 230,000 clones; approximately 87% are singletons and the top ten take approximately 2.6%. The CDR3 length is 14 residues. V was pared by 0 bases and J by 7 bases, with 10 bases between. Germline loops: CDR1 LGHDT, CDR2 YNNKEL (reference sequence). This chain links TRBV3-1 (or the pseudogene TRBV3-2) with TRBJ2-1; D is possibly TRBD1 (5 bases). This TCR derives from a woman in her 70s with active or convalescent COVID-19. Sequenced material: peripheral blood. CDR3 sequence: CASSQDIGVNEQFF. In DNA, the CDR3 is TGTGCCAGCAGCCAAGATATAGGGGTGAATGAGCAGTTCTTC.